These 28 T cell receptor beta chains originate from one sample sequenced in a study of blood T cell repertoires in COVID-19 (TCRdb year 2020). Libraries were prepared through the immunoSEQ multiplex PCR assay. What TCRdb holds here is the immuneACCESS table cut down to in-frame rearrangements. Part of the clones is not present; checked against another copy, under half of the missing clones reflect an unresolved V gene, and the others are unexplained. This sample is represented by approximately 180,000 clones; approximately 83% of them were singletons. The ten largest clones add up to more than 2.5% of the sample. The sample was peripheral blood. The source of these receptors is a man aged 55 to 70 with acute or convalescent COVID-19.

This chain connects TRBV28 to TRBJ2-5, with D perhaps TRBD1 (6 bases). Deletions cut 7 bases from V and 2 bases from J, with 8 bases between. Looked up from germline, CDR1 is MDHEN and CDR2 is SYDVKM. The CDR3 loop spans 12 amino acids. The CDR3: CASKDSQETQYF. The CDR3, as DNA: TGTGCCAGCAAGGACAGTCAAGAGACCCAGTACTTC.

The chain couples TRBV15 to TRBJ1-2; TRBD1 matches 9 bases. Germline CDR1 and CDR2: LNHNV and YYDKDF (reference sequence). CDR3 size: 16 residues. J lost 4 bases, V lost 3 bases, and 9 bases had no gene match. The DNA for the CDR3 is TGTGCCACCAGCAGGGCTCGGGACAGGGATGTCTATGGCTACACCTTC. Protein sequence: CATSRARDRDVYGYTF.

The J gene is TRBJ1-5, the V gene TRBV2; 8 bases match TRBD1. V shed 6 bases, J shed 6 bases, and the junction held 4 bases outside the gene matches. This CDR3 has 13 residues. The V gene's germline CDR1 is SNHLY and CDR2 FYNNEI. CDR3: CASRGQGSQPQHF. CDR3 bases: TGTGCCAGCAGAGGACAGGGTAGTCAGCCCCAGCATTTT.

The chain joins TRBV6-6 to TRBJ1-5; 9 bases are shared with TRBD1. The ends lost 5 bases at V and 0 bases at J; junction bases unmatched: 8. Germline V gives CDR1 MNHNY, CDR2 SVGAGI (reference sequence). The CDR3 runs to 17 residues. The CDR3 reads CASSPGTGTYSNQPQHF. In DNA form, the CDR3 reads TGTGCCAGCAGTCCCGGGACAGGGACGTATAGCAATCAGCCCCAGCATTTT.

The gene calls are TRBV18 and TRBJ1-4, with D maybe TRBD1 (6 bases). The CDR3 contains 16 residues. From germline, CDR1 is KGHSH and CDR2 LQKENI. The V end lost 3 bases, the J end lost 3 bases, and 14 bases lay between the germline ends. CDR3 coding DNA: TGTGCCAGCTCACCGGAGGGGGGGACTGCTAATGAAAAACTGTTTTTT. Translating it yields CASSPEGGTANEKLFF.

This clone turned up a few times. This chain uses TRBV7-3 with TRBJ2-5; TRBD2 might be the D (5 bases). Germline V gives CDR1 SGHTA, CDR2 FQGTGA. Deletions cut 1 base from V and 3 bases from J, with 9 bases between. This CDR3 spans 14 amino acids. The CDR3 nucleotides read TGTGCCAGCAGCTTAAATACCGGGGAAGAGACCCAGTACTTC. It encodes CASSLNTGEETQYF.

The genes are TRBV14 and TRBJ1-1; D possibly corresponds to TRBD1 (5 bases). This CDR3 region has 15 residues. Germline assignment: CDR1 SGHDN and CDR2 FVKESK. V was clipped by 0 bases and J by 0 bases, with 8 bases between them. CDR3 DNA sequence: TGTGCCAGCAGCCAAGATCTGGACATGAACACTGAAGCTTTCTTT. Residues: CASSQDLDMNTEAFF.

The chain carries TRBV7-2 and TRBJ1-2; D is ambiguous. The CDR3 has 12 residues. Trimming removed 5 bases from V and 6 bases from J, with 10 bases in between. Germline assignment: CDR1 SGHTA and CDR2 FQGNSA. The CDR3 here is CASSPLNHGYTF. The DNA for the CDR3 is TGTGCCAGCAGCCCCCTAAATCATGGCTACACCTTC. The full variable domain, its missing parts supplied by reference TRBV7-2 and TRBJ1-2, is GAGVSQSPSNKVTEKGKDVELRCDPISGHTALYWYRQSLGQGLEFLIYFQGNSAPDKSGLPSDRFSAERTGGSVSTLTIQRTQQEDSAVYLCASSPLNHGYTFGSGTRLTVV.

This clone was observed a handful of times. This chain uses TRBV28 with TRBJ2-3, with 9 bases identical to TRBD1. CDR3 size: 16 residues. With 4 bases clipped from V and 1 base from J, the junction kept 6 bases outside the gene matches. Germline-derived CDR1 and CDR2 are MDHEN and SYDVKM. CDR3 loop: CASSSSGTGRTDTQYF. The CDR3 DNA sequence: TGTGCCAGCAGTTCATCCGGGACAGGGCGCACAGATACGCAGTATTTT.

The chain couples TRBV5-1 to TRBJ2-5; D is perhaps TRBD2 (5 bases). Trimming removed 1 base at V and 4 bases at J, with 11 bases between. CDR1 and CDR2 from the germline V gene are SGHRS and YFSETQ. The CDR3 covers 14 residues. The CDR3 region has the DNA TGCGCCAGCAGCTTGTCGGGGAGTCGAGAGACCCAGTACTTC. Amino acid sequence: CASSLSGSRETQYF. Together with reference TRBV5-1 and TRBJ2-5, the CDR3 gives the full variable domain: KAGVTQTPRYLIKTRGQQVTLSCSPISGHRSVSWYQQTPGQGLQFLFEYFSETQRNKGNFPGRFSGRQFSNSRSEMNVSTLELGDSALYLCASSLSGSRETQYFGPGTRLLVL.

A remark on this clone: Other nucleotide sequences in the sample specify the same CDR3. The chain has TRBV5-1 and TRBJ1-3, with D hard to call. Trimming removed 0 bases from V and 1 base from J, with 5 bases in between. The CDR3 loop spans 14 amino acids. Germline V gene lookup returns CDR1 SGHRS and CDR2 YFSETQ. The CDR3 DNA is TGCGCCAGCAGCTTGGGAGCTTCTGGAAACACCATATATTTT. Protein sequence: CASSLGASGNTIYF.

This clone has only a few counts. The rearrangement uses TRBV5-6 and TRBJ2-1, with TRBD2 identical over 7 bases. After removal of 1 base from V and 14 bases from J, the junction contained 15 bases not matched to a gene. Germline CDR1 is SGHDT and CDR2 is YYEEEE. The CDR3 consists of 15 residues. The DNA of the CDR3 is TGTGCCAGCAGCTTGAGGGGAAGCGGGAAAGAGTTGGAGTTCTTC. Amino acid sequence: CASSLRGSGKELEFF. Full variable domain (remainder filled in from reference TRBV5-6 and TRBJ2-1): DAGVTQSPTHLIKTRGQQVTLRCSPKSGHDTVSWYQQALGQGPQFIFQYYEEEERQRGNFPDRFSGHQFPNYSSELNVNALLLGDSALYLCASSLRGSGKELEFFGPGTRLTVL.

The chain has TRBV11-2 and TRBJ2-3, with D tentatively TRBD2 (5 bases). The V gene lost 2 bases and the J gene lost 0 bases, with 18 bases spanning the gap. CDR1 and CDR2 (germline): SGHAT, FQNNGV. The CDR3 sequence is 18 residues long. The CDR3 protein is CASSLSRTGLGSTDTQYF. The CDR3 nucleotides are TGTGCCAGCAGCTTAAGTCGGACTGGGCTCGGAAGCACAGATACGCAGTATTTT. Variable domain in full (rest from reference TRBV11-2 and TRBJ2-3): EAGVAQSPRYKIIEKRQSVAFWCNPISGHATLYWYQQILGQGPKLLIQFQNNGVVDDSQLPKDRFSAERLKGVDSTLKIQPAKLEDSAVYLCASSLSRTGLGSTDTQYFGPGTRLTVL.

The chain carries TRBV6-5 and TRBJ2-5, with TRBD1 identical over 8 bases. After removal of 6 bases from V and 5 bases from J, the junction contained 11 bases not matched to a gene. Germline loops: CDR1 MNHEY, CDR2 SVGAGI. The CDR3 is 15 amino acids. The CDR3 DNA sequence: TGTGCCAGCAGCTCGATCAGGGGGCATTTGGAGACCCAGTACTTC. Translated, it gives CASSSIRGHLETQYF.

V and J are TRBV10-3 and TRBJ2-2; TRBD1 might be the D (5 bases). Trimming shortened V by 4 bases and J by 3 bases, and 9 bases separated the two germline ends. Germline V lookup: CDR1 ENHRY, CDR2 SYGVKD. This CDR3 spans 14 amino acids. The CDR3 nucleotides read TGTGCCATCAGTGGTGCAGGGTACACCGGGGAGCTGTTTTTT. Its protein is CAISGAGYTGELFF.

The chain combines TRBV2 with TRBJ1-4; 12 bases agree with TRBD1. Trimming at V came to 8 bases and at J to 10 bases, leaving 8 bases not matched to a gene. From germline, CDR1 is SNHLY and CDR2 FYNNEI. The CDR3 is 14 amino acids. DNA of the CDR3: TGTGCCAGCCTCCCGGGACAGGGGGCCGGAAAACTGTTTTTT. Translated, it gives CASLPGQGAGKLFF.

The rearrangement uses TRBV28 and TRBJ2-7; possible D gene TRBD1, 5 bases. Germline V gene sequence: CDR1 MDHEN, CDR2 SYDVKM. The CDR3 totals 14 residues. V was shortened by 4 bases and J by 3 bases, with 13 bases between the two germline ends. The CDR3 nucleotides are TGTGCCAGCAGTTCAGGACACCGAGGCTACGAGCAGTACTTC. Translation gives CASSSGHRGYEQYF.

This chain links TRBV9 with TRBJ2-1; TRBD2 agrees at 11 bases. The V gene's germline CDR1 is SGDLS and CDR2 YYNGEE. The J segment lost 10 bases and the V segment lost 4 bases, leaving 7 bases of the junction unmatched. This CDR3 contains 14 residues. The CDR3 region is CASSSGTSGGEQFF. DNA for the CDR3: TGTGCCAGCAGCTCTGGGACTAGCGGCGGGGAGCAGTTCTTC. Complete variable domain (other parts from reference TRBV9 and TRBJ2-1): DSGVTQTPKHLITATGQRVTLRCSPRSGDLSVYWYQQSLDQGLQFLIQYYNGEERAKGNILERFSAQQFPDLHSELNLSSLELGDSALYFCASSSGTSGGEQFFGPGTRLTVL.

The J gene is TRBJ1-1, the V gene TRBV5-5; possible D gene TRBD1, 6 bases. CDR3 length equals 14 residues. From germline, CDR1 is SGHKS and CDR2 YYEKEE (reference sequence). V lost 3 bases and J 4 bases, leaving 13 bases between the germline ends. This chain's CDR3 is CASSWAQGSTEAFF. As DNA, the CDR3 is TGTGCCAGCAGCTGGGCCCAGGGGTCCACTGAAGCTTTCTTT.

The rearrangement links TRBV18 to TRBJ2-2; TRBD1 might be the D (6 bases). The germline V and J ends were trimmed by 4 bases and 3 bases, with 15 bases remaining between them. The CDR3 length is 16 residues. The germline gives CDR1 KGHSH, CDR2 LQKENI. The CDR3 region is CASSLLQGRDTGELFF. For the CDR3, the DNA is TGTGCCAGCTCACTACTACAGGGACGGGACACCGGGGAGCTGTTTTTT.

The rearrangement links TRBV6-6 to TRBJ1-1, with 7 bases fitting TRBD1. V lost 5 bases, J lost 1 base, and 13 bases stayed unmatched. Germline-derived CDR1 and CDR2 are MNHNY and SVGAGI (reference sequence). The CDR3 totals 17 residues. The CDR3 DNA sequence: TGTGCCAGCAGTCCTAAAGGGGGCAGCATTAAGAACACTGAAGCTTTCTTT. Its protein is CASSPKGGSIKNTEAFF.

The V call is TRBV7-2, the J call TRBJ2-3; 9 bases fit TRBD2. CDR3 length: 15 residues. V trimming: 1 base; J trimming: 8 bases; junction bases outside the gene matches: 7. Germline V CDR1 and CDR2: SGHTA, FQGNSA. CDR3 DNA: TGTGCCAGCAGCTTAGTAGCGGGAGAAGGAGTTACGCAGTATTTT. This sequence encodes CASSLVAGEGVTQYF.

This chain's CDR3 is CASSLDYPSKTQYF. The DNA of the CDR3 is TGCGCCAGCAGCTTGGACTATCCCTCGAAGACCCAGTACTTC. This chain joins TRBV5-1 and TRBJ2-5; D remains unclear. With 0 bases removed from V and 6 bases from J, the gap between germline ends came to 12 bases. The germline CDR1 and CDR2 sequences are SGHRS and YFSETQ. The CDR3 contains 14 residues.

The chain carries TRBV27 and TRBJ2-7, with 9 bases aligning to TRBD1. The CDR3 is 12 amino acids. In germline, CDR1 is MNHEY, CDR2 SMNVEV (reference sequence). V dropped 6 bases and J dropped 6; count of bases not matched to a gene: 3. CDR3 amino acids: CASRDRGTEQYF. For the CDR3, the DNA is TGTGCCAGCAGGGACAGGGGTACCGAGCAGTACTTC.

The chain couples TRBV6-4 to TRBJ2-1; 11 nucleotides align to TRBD2. The CDR3 totals 16 residues. V was pared by 0 bases and J by 5 bases, with 3 bases of the junction left unmatched. Per germline, CDR1 MRHNA and CDR2 SNTAGT. The CDR3 spells CASSDSGTSGHNEQFF. CDR3 bases: TGTGCCAGCAGTGACTCAGGGACTAGCGGTCACAATGAGCAGTTCTTC.

This chain joins TRBV3-1 (or the pseudogene TRBV3-2) and TRBJ2-5; 10 nucleotides match TRBD1. The V gene end was trimmed by 5 bases and the J gene end by 5 bases; junction bases not matched to a gene: 8. The CDR3 has 15 residues. Germline CDR1 and CDR2: LGHDT and YNNKEL (reference sequence). The DNA of the CDR3 is TGTGCCAGCAGCGATCGACAGGGGGCCTGGGAGACCCAGTACTTC. Protein: CASSDRQGAWETQYF.

The genes are TRBV11-3 and TRBJ1-1, with D hard to call. Germline CDR1 SGHNT, CDR2 YENEEA. The CDR3 sequence is 13 residues long. The ends were cut back, 0 bases at V and 1 base at J, with 3 bases in the middle. The DNA of the CDR3 is TGTGCCAGCAGCTTAGACCGGAACACTGAAGCTTTCTTT. Encoded protein: CASSLDRNTEAFF.

V usage is TRBV5-1 and J usage is TRBJ2-1, with D tentatively TRBD2 (6 bases). Germline V gene data show CDR1 as SGHRS and CDR2 as YFSETQ. Trimming removed 3 bases at V and 6 bases at J, with 13 bases between. CDR3 length: 14 amino acids. This CDR3 is CASSSGLLANEQFF. CDR3 bases: TGCGCCAGCAGCTCGGGACTCCTCGCCAATGAGCAGTTCTTC.